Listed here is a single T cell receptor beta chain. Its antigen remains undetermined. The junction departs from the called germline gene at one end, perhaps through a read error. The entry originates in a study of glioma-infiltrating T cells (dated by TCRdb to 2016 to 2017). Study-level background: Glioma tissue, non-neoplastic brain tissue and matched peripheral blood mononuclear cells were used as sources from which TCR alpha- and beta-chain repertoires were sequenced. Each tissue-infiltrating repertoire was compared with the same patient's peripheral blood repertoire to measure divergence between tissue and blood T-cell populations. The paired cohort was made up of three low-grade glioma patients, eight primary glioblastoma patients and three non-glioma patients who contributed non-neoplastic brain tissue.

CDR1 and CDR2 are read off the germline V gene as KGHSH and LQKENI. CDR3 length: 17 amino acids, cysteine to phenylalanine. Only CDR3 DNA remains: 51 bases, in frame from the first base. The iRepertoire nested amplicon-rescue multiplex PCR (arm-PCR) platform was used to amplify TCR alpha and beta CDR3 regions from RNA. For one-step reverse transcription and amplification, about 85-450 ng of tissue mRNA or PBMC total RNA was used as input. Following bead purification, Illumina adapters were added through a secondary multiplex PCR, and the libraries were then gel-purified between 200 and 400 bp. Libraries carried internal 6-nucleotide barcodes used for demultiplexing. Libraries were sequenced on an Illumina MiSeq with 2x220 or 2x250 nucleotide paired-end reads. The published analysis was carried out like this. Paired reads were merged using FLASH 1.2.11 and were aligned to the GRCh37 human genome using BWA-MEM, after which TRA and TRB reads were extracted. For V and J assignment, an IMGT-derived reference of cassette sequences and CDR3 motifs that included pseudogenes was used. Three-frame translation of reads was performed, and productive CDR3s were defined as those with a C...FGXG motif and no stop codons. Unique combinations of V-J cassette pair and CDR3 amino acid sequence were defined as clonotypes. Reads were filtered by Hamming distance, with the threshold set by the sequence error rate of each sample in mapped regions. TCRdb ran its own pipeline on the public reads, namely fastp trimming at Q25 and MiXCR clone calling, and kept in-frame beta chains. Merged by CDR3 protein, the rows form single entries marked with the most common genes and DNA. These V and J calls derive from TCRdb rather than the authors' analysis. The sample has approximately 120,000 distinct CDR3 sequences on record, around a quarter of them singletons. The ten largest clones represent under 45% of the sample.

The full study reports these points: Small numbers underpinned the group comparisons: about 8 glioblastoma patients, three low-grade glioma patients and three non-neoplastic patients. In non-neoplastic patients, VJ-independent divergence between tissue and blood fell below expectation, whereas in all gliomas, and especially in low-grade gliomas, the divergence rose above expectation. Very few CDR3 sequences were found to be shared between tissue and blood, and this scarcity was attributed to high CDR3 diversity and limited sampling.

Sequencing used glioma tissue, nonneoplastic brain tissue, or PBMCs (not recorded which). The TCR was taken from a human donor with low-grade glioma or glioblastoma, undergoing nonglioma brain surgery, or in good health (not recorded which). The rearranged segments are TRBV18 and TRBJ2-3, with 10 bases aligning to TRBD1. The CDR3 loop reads CASSAIPGQGTTDTQCF. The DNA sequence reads TGTGCCAGCTCAGCCATACCGGGACAGGGGACCACAGATACGCAGTGTTTT. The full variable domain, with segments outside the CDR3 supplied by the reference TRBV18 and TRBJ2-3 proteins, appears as NAGVMQNPRHLVRRRGQEARLRCSPMKGHSHVYWYRQLPEEGLKFMVYLQKENIIDESGMPKERFSAEFPKEGPSILRIQQVVRGDSAAYFCASSAIPGQGTTDTQCFGPGTRLTVL.